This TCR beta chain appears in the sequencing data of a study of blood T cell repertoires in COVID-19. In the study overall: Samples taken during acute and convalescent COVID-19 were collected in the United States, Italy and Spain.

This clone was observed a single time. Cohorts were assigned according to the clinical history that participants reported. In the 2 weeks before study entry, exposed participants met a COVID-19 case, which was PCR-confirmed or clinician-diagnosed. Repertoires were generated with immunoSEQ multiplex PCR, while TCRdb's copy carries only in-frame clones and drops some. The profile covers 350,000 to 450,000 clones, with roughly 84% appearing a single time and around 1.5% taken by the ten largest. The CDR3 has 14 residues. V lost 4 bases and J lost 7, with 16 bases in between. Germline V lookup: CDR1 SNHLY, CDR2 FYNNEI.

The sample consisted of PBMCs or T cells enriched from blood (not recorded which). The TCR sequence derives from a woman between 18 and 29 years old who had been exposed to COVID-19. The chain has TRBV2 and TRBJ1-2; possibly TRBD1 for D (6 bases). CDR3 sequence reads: CASSVITGLTGYTF. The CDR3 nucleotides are TGTGCCAGCAGTGTAATTACAGGGCTTACTGGCTACACCTTC.